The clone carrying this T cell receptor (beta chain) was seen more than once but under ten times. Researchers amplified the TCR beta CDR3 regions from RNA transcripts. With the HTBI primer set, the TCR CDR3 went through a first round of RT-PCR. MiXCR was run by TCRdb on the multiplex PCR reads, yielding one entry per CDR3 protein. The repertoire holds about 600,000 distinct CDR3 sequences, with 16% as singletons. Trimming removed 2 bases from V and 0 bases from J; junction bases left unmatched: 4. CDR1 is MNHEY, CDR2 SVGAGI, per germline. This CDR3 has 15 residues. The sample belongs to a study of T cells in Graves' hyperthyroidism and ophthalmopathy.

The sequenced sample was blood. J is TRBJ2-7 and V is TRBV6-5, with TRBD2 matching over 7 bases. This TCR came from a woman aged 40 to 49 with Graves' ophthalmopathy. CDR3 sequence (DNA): TGTGCCAGCAGTTACGGTGGGAGGGCCTCCTACGAGCAGTACTTC. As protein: CASSYGGRASYEQYF.